One and the same sample provided the 8 T cell receptor beta chains below, sequenced in a study of shared clonotypes between healthy human individuals. The assay was immunoSEQ multiplex PCR, and TCRdb's table has in-frame clones only and misses some. The table lists 2 million to 3 million clones, roughly 92% of them singletons. Sequenced: naive CD4+ T cells sorted from blood. The subset here: CD45RA+ positively selected. These receptors came from a man aged 18 to 30 in good health.

A word on this clone: Distinct nucleotide sequences in the sample also encode this CDR3. This chain links TRBV2 with TRBJ1-1; maybe TRBD1 (5 bases). The CDR3 covers 13 residues. Germline V lookup: CDR1 SNHLY, CDR2 FYNNEI. Trimming removed 4 bases from V and 1 base from J, with 7 bases in between. This CDR3 reads CASSGQPNTEAFF. Here the CDR3 DNA reads TGTGCCAGCAGTGGACAGCCGAACACTGAAGCTTTCTTT.

The J gene is TRBJ1-5, the V gene TRBV19, with unresolved D. The CDR3 has 12 residues. V lost 5 bases and J lost 9, with 11 bases in between. CDR1 and CDR2 (germline): LNHDA, SQIVND (reference sequence). Written as DNA, the CDR3 is TGTGCCAGTAGTCCCCAGACGGGGCCCCAGCATTTT. Its protein product is CASSPQTGPQHF.

Remarks on this clone: At the DNA level, this CDR3 is encoded by other sequences in the same sample as well. This rearrangement joins TRBV20-1 to TRBJ1-1; D remains unclear. The CDR3 is 11 amino acids. Germline V gene lookup returns CDR1 DFQATT and CDR2 SNEGSKA (reference sequence). V was cut by 3 bases and J by 7 bases, with 9 bases left in between. CDR3 sequence (DNA): TGCAGTGCTAGTCCTGGGGTTGAAGCTTTCTTT. Its protein product is CSASPGVEAFF.

This rearrangement joins TRBV6-5 to TRBJ2-5; 9 nucleotides line up with TRBD2. V lost 0 bases to trimming and J lost 5 bases; unmatched junction nucleotides: 7. CDR1 MNHEY and CDR2 SVGAGI come from the germline V gene. The CDR3 is 16 residues long. Here the CDR3 DNA reads TGTGCCAGCAGTTACTCGAATAGCGGGAGAGGGGAGACCCAGTACTTC. Protein product: CASSYSNSGRGETQYF.

The chain couples TRBV6-6 to TRBJ1-6; 8 bases are a match to TRBD1. After removal of 5 bases from V and 7 bases from J, the junction contained 10 bases not matched to a gene. The CDR3 length is 16 residues. Germline V CDR1 and CDR2: MNHNY, SVGAGI (reference sequence). The CDR3 region has the DNA TGTGCCAGCAGTAGCTCCGGGACAGGATCGAATTCACCCCTCCACTTT. As protein: CASSSSGTGSNSPLHF.

This chain uses TRBV5-4 with TRBJ2-3; 8 nucleotides line up with TRBD2. Unmatched junction bases numbered 4, after V lost 1 base and J lost 3 bases. Per the germline V gene, CDR1 is SGHNT and CDR2 is YYREEE (reference sequence). The CDR3 runs to 15 residues. The CDR3 region has the DNA TGTGCCAGCAGCTTGTCCGGGAGGGGAACAGATACGCAGTATTTT. It is translated as CASSLSGRGTDTQYF.

The chain has TRBV4-3 and TRBJ1-6; D gene ambiguous. V dropped 3 bases and J dropped 6 bases, with 15 bases sitting between them. This CDR3 is 16 amino acids long. Germline V gene data show CDR1 as LGHNA and CDR2 as YSLEER. The CDR3 DNA is TGCGCCAGCAGCCAGGAGAACCCGGGCACTAATTCACCCCTCCACTTT. It yields the protein CASSQENPGTNSPLHF.

The chain recombines TRBV12-5 with TRBJ2-3; 7 positions agree with TRBD1. Per the germline V gene, CDR1 is LGHNT and CDR2 is FRNRAP. J lost 5 bases, V lost 3 bases, and 8 bases had no gene match. The CDR3 sequence is 15 residues long. The CDR3, as DNA: TGTGCTAGTGGTTTCGGTACAGGGGCGAGAGATACGCAGTATTTT. Its protein is CASGFGTGARDTQYF.